The 15 T cell receptor beta chains given below trace back to one sample, sequenced in a study of regulatory T cells in long-lasting Graves disease. To make TCR beta libraries, researchers used iRepertoire HTBI primers and Arm-PCR of CDR3 regions. TCRdb used MiXCR to reprocess the multiplex PCR reads, holding one entry per CDR3 protein. The data show 620,000 or so distinct CDR3 sequences, roughly 15% seen once. Time point meaning: newly diagnosed GD, antithyroid drugs for less than 3 months. PBMC-extracted RNA yielded the TCR library. This sample was shared with a second study, whose subject was T cells in Graves' hyperthyroidism and ophthalmopathy.

Specimen: peripheral blood mononuclear cells (PBMCs), collected at new diagnosis, from a patient treated with antithyroid drugs. These receptors were obtained from a woman in her twenties or thirties with Graves disease.

There are many counts of this clonotype. The chain employs TRBV30 and TRBJ2-3; 7 bases match TRBD1. Germline loops: CDR1 GTSNPN, CDR2 SVGIG (reference sequence). V lost 7 bases and J lost 6; bases outside the gene matches: 10. This CDR3 has 13 amino acids. CDR3 DNA sequence: TGTGCCTCGGGACAGAGGCTTCAGGATACGCAGTATTTT. Translating gives CASGQRLQDTQYF.

This clonotype was detected ten times or more. The chain carries TRBV12-3 or TRBV12-4 and TRBJ2-3; D not certain. The V gene lost 3 bases and the J gene lost 4 bases, with 5 bases spanning the gap. The CDR3 runs 12 residues. The DNA for the CDR3 is TGTGCCAGCAGTTTGACTCCAGATACGCAGTATTTT. It encodes CASSLTPDTQYF.

This chain links TRBV15 with TRBJ1-4, with 11 nucleotides matching TRBD1. This CDR3 region has 18 residues. Germline assignment: CDR1 LNHNV and CDR2 YYDKDF (reference sequence). Germline trimming cut 5 bases from V and 1 base from J; bases unmatched to any gene: 9. This CDR3 reads CATSGDRGKSITNEKLFF. The CDR3 DNA is TGTGCCACCAGCGGGGACAGGGGGAAAAGTATAACTAATGAAAAACTGTTTTTT.

This clonotype has just a few counts. This chain's CDR3 is CASSLERSSGANVLTF. CDR3 nucleotide sequence: TGTGCCAGCAGTTTAGAACGAAGCTCTGGGGCCAACGTCCTGACTTTC. The chain couples TRBV27 to TRBJ2-6, with no clear D. This CDR3 has 16 residues. Germline CDR1 MNHEY, CDR2 SMNVEV (reference sequence). V lost 2 bases to trimming and J lost 0 bases, with 8 bases between them.

Of note for this clonotype: A much more abundant neighbour one base away suggests this may be a read error. The chain is built from TRBV5-1 and TRBJ2-1; D is unclear. Germline V lookup: CDR1 SGHRS, CDR2 YFSETQ. This CDR3 has 11 amino acids. CDR3 sequence: CTSSSQNEQFF. In DNA, the CDR3 is TGCACCAGCAGCTCCCAAAATGAGCAGTTCTTC.

This clonotype occurred many times. The rearrangement uses TRBV28 and TRBJ1-2; D ambiguous. Deletions cut 6 bases from V and 4 bases from J, with 18 bases between. This CDR3 contains 15 residues. Germline CDR1 is MDHEN and CDR2 is SYDVKM. CDR3 region: CASSPNPDGLYGYTF. The DNA for the CDR3 is TGTGCCAGCAGCCCTAATCCGGACGGCCTCTATGGCTACACCTTC.

This clonotype was counted ten times or more. The chain couples TRBV6-2 or TRBV6-3 to TRBJ1-5; possibly TRBD1 for D (6 bases). Germline CDR1 is MNHEY and CDR2 is SVGEGT. The V and J ends lost 8 bases and 3 bases respectively, with 11 bases between them. CDR3 length: 13 amino acids. CDR3 nucleotide sequence: TGTGCCAGCCACACAGGGAACAATCAGCCCCAGCATTTT. Translation gives CASHTGNNQPQHF.

V gene TRBV19 combines with J gene TRBJ2-2; D may be TRBD2 (5 bases). This CDR3 contains 16 residues. Looked up from germline, CDR1 is LNHDA and CDR2 is SQIVND (reference sequence). V lost 10 bases, J lost 0 bases, and 18 bases lay in between. The CDR3 reads CAIGGWETTNTGELFF. In nucleotides, the CDR3 is TGTGCCATTGGAGGTTGGGAGACCACGAACACCGGGGAGCTGTTTTTT.

As concerns this clonotype: Sequence at one end of the junction differs from germline and may be a read error. This chain links TRBV13 with TRBJ1-1, with D uncertain. The CDR3 is 15 amino acids. CDR1 is PRHDT and CDR2 is FYEKMQ in the germline V gene (reference sequence). The CDR3 DNA is TGTGCCAGCAGCTTAAAAGGGTTTGGGAACACTGAAGCTTCCTTT. Its protein is CASSLKGFGNTEASF.

The chain has TRBV19 and TRBJ2-1; D is perhaps TRBD2 (6 bases). The CDR3 runs 13 residues. Trimming took 6 bases from V and 6 from J, leaving 12 bases between them. The germline V gene has CDR1 LNHDA and CDR2 SQIVND (reference sequence). The CDR3 is CASRATSSNEQFF. The CDR3 coding sequence is TGTGCCAGTAGAGCGACTAGTTCCAATGAGCAGTTCTTC.

The gene calls are TRBV15 and TRBJ2-4, with 13 positions matching TRBD2. Germline CDR1 is LNHNV and CDR2 is YYDKDF (reference sequence). The CDR3 covers 16 residues. V shed 5 bases, J shed 8 bases, and the junction held 9 bases outside the gene matches. CDR3 protein: CATSGGLAGVTDIQYF. The CDR3 bases are TGTGCCACCAGCGGTGGACTAGCGGGAGTTACTGACATTCAGTACTTC.

This clonotype was recorded at least ten times. The gene calls are TRBV28 and TRBJ1-1, with D tentatively TRBD1 (5 bases). There are 12 residues in the CDR3. Per germline, CDR1 MDHEN and CDR2 SYDVKM. The V and J ends lost 7 bases and 4 bases respectively, with 10 bases between them. In DNA, the CDR3 is TGTGCCAGCACCGTGAGGGGCACTGAAGCTTTCTTT. Its protein product is CASTVRGTEAFF.

In regard to this clonotype: This could be a read error, since a much larger clone is one nucleotide away. The gene calls are TRBV5-1 and TRBJ2-3; D unclear. The germline V gene has CDR1 SGHRS and CDR2 YFSETQ. The CDR3 contains 13 residues. The DNA for the CDR3 is TGCGCCAGCAGCTACCACAGCACAAATACGCAGTATTTT. Translation gives CASSYHSTNTQYF. The variable domain in full, with the rest retrieved from reference TRBV5-1 and TRBJ2-3, is KAGVTQTPRYLIKTRGQQVTLSCSPISGHRSVSWYQQTPGQGLQFLFEYFSETQRNKGNFPGRFSGRQFSNSRSEMNVSTLELGDSALYLCASSYHSTNTQYFGPGTRLTVL.

This chain joins TRBV3-1 and TRBJ1-1; D ambiguous. Trimming shortened V by 1 base and J by 5 bases, and 11 bases separated the two germline ends. CDR1 and CDR2 (germline): LGHDT, YNNKEL (reference sequence). The CDR3 is 14 residues long. This chain's CDR3 is CASSQVSRRTEAFF. As DNA, the CDR3 is TGTGCCAGCAGCCAAGTGAGTAGGCGAACTGAAGCTTTCTTT.

This clonotype has only a few counts. V and J are TRBV5-6 and TRBJ2-1; 9 nucleotides agree with TRBD1. The CDR3 has 16 residues. Per the germline V gene, CDR1 is SGHDT and CDR2 is YYEEEE. V gave up 0 bases and J gave up 8 bases; unmatched junction bases: 9. The CDR3 here is CASSLGVGTGFHEQFF. The CDR3 bases are TGTGCCAGCAGCTTGGGGGTTGGGACAGGGTTCCATGAGCAGTTCTTC.